This T cell receptor beta chain appears in the sequencing data of a study of CD8+ T cells in alopecia areata. In each case, RNA was isolated and then reverse transcribed into cDNA as the sequencing template. Using immunoSEQ multiplex PCR, the repertoire was profiled, and TCRdb retains in-frame clones only, with some absent. The sample offers about 270,000 clones and no singletons, the top ten holding 1.2%. J gave up 4 bases and V 0 bases, and 5 bases lay outside the gene matches. The CDR3 sequence is 16 residues long. Per germline, CDR1 NSHNY and CDR2 SYGAGN. A panel of CD4, CD8alpha, NKG2D, NKG2ACE and other markers served to sort pooled cutaneous lymph node cells. This clone has more than one count but fewer than ten. Germline and genes here are mouse. The CDR3 end is not reached by the read, which stops 4 residues before it; the germline J gene fills it in.

The chain is built from TRBV13-1 and TRBJ2-2; 8 bases match TRBD1. The source material was CD4+ T cells sorted from a lymph node. The TCR originated in a C3H/HeJ mouse with alopecia areata. The MHC haplotype of the strain is H2-k. The CDR3 DNA, read in part, is TGTGCCAGCAGTGATGGCAGGGGGCTTGGCACCGGG. Its protein is CASSDGRGLGTG. The full CDR3 protein reads CASSDGRGLGTGQLYF.